The following is a TCR beta chain sequence with its context. As yet, its antigen is unknown. The data were obtained in a study of cytomegalovirus exposure and HLA in healthy donors. Points from the study as a whole: Excluded were some V segments that proved indistinguishable, including TRBV6-2 and TRBV6-3.

This CDR3 is 17 amino acids long. Germline CDR1 LGHNA, CDR2 YNFKEQ. Trimming took off 11 bases at V and 1 base at J, with 21 bases between the two ends. PCR involved 60 Vbeta and 13 Jbeta primers. Measured with immunoSEQ multiplex PCR; TCRdb has only the in-frame clones, and not every one. Counted here are over 200,000 clones, approximately 82% occurring once; the ten biggest clones make up about 0.58%. The chain employs TRBV4-2 and TRBJ2-6; D might be TRBD1 (5 bases). Source material: PBMCs. This receptor was obtained from a woman between 35 and 50 years old in good health and CMV-seronegative. This CDR3 reads CAASEQESRSGANVLTF. The CDR3 DNA reads TGTGCCGCATCAGAACAGGAGTCGCGGTCTGGGGCCAACGTCCTGACTTTC.